The 27 T cell receptor beta chains in this list originate from one sample, sequenced in a study of blood T cell repertoires in COVID-19. Measured with immunoSEQ multiplex PCR; TCRdb has only the in-frame clones, and not every one. The sample contains 150,000 or so clones, around 82% of which appear only once. Sequences were obtained from peripheral blood. The receptors originated from a human donor with acute or convalescent COVID-19. The donor label of this sample is uncertain.

This clone appeared a few times. The rearrangement links TRBV3-1 (or the pseudogene TRBV3-2) to TRBJ1-2; D possibly corresponds to TRBD1 (5 bases). Germline assignment: CDR1 LGHDT and CDR2 YNNKEL (reference sequence). The CDR3 totals 14 residues. Trimming pared 1 base from V and 7 bases from J, leaving 13 bases between. The CDR3 DNA reads TGTGCCAGCAGCCAAGGGTGGCTCCAGGGTGGCTACACCTTC. Its protein product is CASSQGWLQGGYTF.

The chain joins TRBV19 to TRBJ2-3; TRBD1 is a possible D gene (5 bases). V was pared by 5 bases and J by 6 bases, with 21 bases between. Per the germline V gene, CDR1 is LNHDA and CDR2 is SQIVND (reference sequence). CDR3 length: 16 amino acids. As DNA, the CDR3 is TGTGCCAGTAGTCCCGCTGGGGCAATCGAGGAGGATACGCAGTATTTT. It encodes CASSPAGAIEEDTQYF.

The chain has TRBV6-5 and TRBJ2-7, with TRBD2 matching 11 bases. Trimming took 0 bases from V and 2 from J; bases not matched to a gene: 3. The CDR3 sequence is 16 residues long. Germline values: CDR1 MNHEY, CDR2 SVGAGI. The CDR3 sequence is CASSYSASGGTYEQYF. The CDR3 DNA reads as TGTGCCAGCAGTTACTCGGCTAGCGGGGGGACCTACGAGCAGTACTTC.

The chain uses TRBV9 and TRBJ1-1; D is unclear. Per germline, CDR1 SGDLS and CDR2 YYNGEE. Deletions cut 3 bases from V and 5 bases from J, with 11 bases between. The CDR3 has 13 residues. The CDR3 DNA sequence: TGTGCCAGCAGCGCGATGGGAGAGACTGAAGCTTTCTTT. It encodes CASSAMGETEAFF. The full variable domain, completed using reference TRBV9 and TRBJ1-1, is DSGVTQTPKHLITATGQRVTLRCSPRSGDLSVYWYQQSLDQGLQFLIQYYNGEERAKGNILERFSAQQFPDLHSELNLSSLELGDSALYFCASSAMGETEAFFGQGTRLTVV.

The chain has TRBV4-1 and TRBJ1-5, with 7 nucleotides matching TRBD1. Trimming at V came to 4 bases and at J to 2 bases, leaving 5 bases not matched to a gene. The CDR3 sequence is 15 residues long. Germline CDR1 MGHRA, CDR2 YSYEKL. The CDR3 region is CASSLLGTGNQPQHF. Written as DNA, the CDR3 is TGCGCCAGCAGCCTTTTGGGGACAGGCAATCAGCCCCAGCATTTT.

This clone occurred a few times. This chain joins TRBV19 and TRBJ1-4, with 8 bases lining up with TRBD1. Looked up from germline, CDR1 is LNHDA and CDR2 is SQIVND (reference sequence). CDR3 length equals 14 residues. Trimming removed 5 bases from V and 7 bases from J; junction bases left unmatched: 6. The CDR3 here is CASSAGQGREKLFF. The CDR3 DNA sequence: TGTGCCAGTAGTGCAGGACAGGGCCGTGAAAAACTGTTTTTT.

The chain uses TRBV6-5 and TRBJ1-2, with unresolved D. The germline V gene has CDR1 MNHEY and CDR2 SVGAGI. Trimming took 8 bases from V and 4 from J, leaving 8 bases between them. This CDR3 spans 11 amino acids. CDR3 sequence (DNA): TGTGCCAGCCGCAGTGCCTATGGCTACACCTTC. It translates to CASRSAYGYTF.

This clone was found once. J is TRBJ2-7 and V is TRBV19; D is possibly TRBD2 (7 bases). Looked up from germline, CDR1 is LNHDA and CDR2 is SQIVND (reference sequence). Between the trimmed V and J ends, which lost 9 bases and 5 bases, there was a span of 17 bases. The CDR3 covers 13 residues. The DNA of the CDR3 is TGTGCCAGCCGAGGAGGGGGGGTCCACGAGCAGTACTTC. Translated, it gives CASRGGGVHEQYF.

Only one count was recorded for this clone. V usage is TRBV4-2 and J usage is TRBJ1-6, with 11 bases lining up with TRBD1. V trimming: 0 bases; J trimming: 6 bases; junction bases outside the gene matches: 7. The germline V gene has CDR1 LGHNA and CDR2 YNFKEQ. This CDR3 has 18 amino acids. CDR3 amino acids: CASSQEGTGGIGNSPLHF. CDR3 nucleotide sequence: TGTGCCAGCAGCCAAGAGGGGACAGGGGGGATTGGTAATTCACCCCTCCACTTT.

V gene TRBV2 combines with J gene TRBJ1-1; the match to TRBD1 covers 8 bases. CDR3 size: 15 residues. Germline V gene sequence: CDR1 SNHLY, CDR2 FYNNEI. Trimming at V came to 6 bases and at J to 6 bases, leaving 12 bases not matched to a gene. CDR3 nucleotides: TGTGCCAGCAGAGGACAGGGCACGGTCAGAGCTGAAGCTTTCTTT. Translated, it gives CASRGQGTVRAEAFF. Drawing the rest from reference TRBV2 and TRBJ1-1, the complete variable domain is EPEVTQTPSHQVTQMGQEVILRCVPISNHLYFYWYRQILGQKVEFLVSFYNNEISEKSEIFDDQFSVERPDGSNFTLKIRSTKLEDSAMYFCASRGQGTVRAEAFFGQGTRLTVV.

The chain has TRBV23-1 and TRBJ2-3; no firm D call. TRBV23-1 has ORF status, its function being uncertain. The CDR3 has 14 residues. V lost 4 bases and J 0 bases, leaving 8 bases between the germline ends. CDR3 DNA: TGCGCCAGCAGTCTAAGTGGCAGCACAGATACGCAGTATTTT. Its translation: CASSLSGSTDTQYF.

In its sample, this clone was seen a few times. Additional DNA sequences in this sample encode the identical CDR3. The chain carries TRBV4-3 and TRBJ2-5; 10 nucleotides match TRBD2. V trimming: 1 base; J trimming: 4 bases; junction bases outside the gene matches: 6. The germline gives CDR1 LGHNA, CDR2 YSLEER. The CDR3 is 16 residues long. CDR3 nucleotide sequence: TGCGCCAGCAGCCAAGGGCTAGCGGGGGATCTAGAGACCCAGTACTTC. Translation: CASSQGLAGDLETQYF.

This clone has only one observation. CDR3 in amino acids: CASRPLSGANYGYTF. The DNA for the CDR3 is TGCGCCAGCAGACCCCTTTCAGGGGCTAACTATGGCTACACCTTC. The chain links TRBV5-1 to TRBJ1-2; a possible D gene is TRBD1 (6 bases). CDR3 length: 15 residues. Germline-derived CDR1 and CDR2 are SGHRS and YFSETQ. The V end was cut by 5 bases, the J end by 0 bases, with 14 bases between.

The genes are TRBV6-6 and TRBJ2-5, with D maybe TRBD1 (5 bases). Trimming pared 2 bases from V and 1 base from J, leaving 14 bases between. Germline V gene lookup returns CDR1 MNHNY and CDR2 SVGAGI (reference sequence). The CDR3 runs to 16 residues. The CDR3 DNA reads TGTGCCAGCAGTTACGACTCAAGCGACAGCCAAGAGACCCAGTACTTC. Translation: CASSYDSSDSQETQYF.

The chain carries TRBV27 and TRBJ2-7; a possible D gene is TRBD1 (6 bases). Trimming took off 6 bases at V and 1 base at J, with 19 bases between the two ends. Looked up from germline, CDR1 is MNHEY and CDR2 is SMNVEV (reference sequence). The CDR3 spans 16 residues. The DNA for the CDR3 is TGTGCCAGCAGGCCGCTTAAGGGGGTAAGATCCTACGAGCAGTACTTC. It codes for CASRPLKGVRSYEQYF.

This clone was found once. This rearrangement joins TRBV13 to TRBJ1-5; 8 nucleotides match TRBD1. The germline V gene encodes CDR1 PRHDT and CDR2 FYEKMQ (reference sequence). The CDR3 totals 15 residues. J was trimmed by 6 bases and V by 0 bases; bases with no gene match: 4. CDR3 DNA sequence: TGTGCCAGCAGCTTAGGTAGGACAGGGAGTCAGCCCCAGCATTTT. The encoded protein is CASSLGRTGSQPQHF.

The gene calls are TRBV29-1 and TRBJ2-5; weak D call: TRBD1 (5 bases). With 4 bases removed from V and 4 bases from J, the gap between germline ends came to 16 bases. The CDR3 has 14 amino acids. The germline V gene has CDR1 SQVTM and CDR2 ANQGSEA. For the CDR3, the DNA is TGCAGCGTTGTTCTGGGGCAGATGGGAGAGACCCAGTACTTC. This translates into CSVVLGQMGETQYF. The variable domain in full, with the rest retrieved from reference TRBV29-1 and TRBJ2-5, is SAVISQKPSRDICQRGTSLTIQCQVDSQVTMMFWYRQQPGQSLTLIATANQGSEATYESGFVIDKFPISRPNLTFSTLTVSNMSPEDSSIYLCSVVLGQMGETQYFGPGTRLLVL.

The CDR3 DNA follows: TGTGCCAGCACTCCCCAGGGGAACTATGGCTACACCTTC. Its translation: CASTPQGNYGYTF. The V call is TRBV5-4, the J call TRBJ1-2, with TRBD1 as a possible D gene (6 bases). The germline gives CDR1 SGHNT, CDR2 YYREEE (reference sequence). The V and J ends lost 6 bases and 2 bases respectively, with 11 bases between them. This CDR3 is built from 13 residues.

The V and J genes are TRBV10-3 and TRBJ1-2; 7 bases align to TRBD1. Unmatched junction bases numbered 9, after V lost 0 bases and J lost 8 bases. CDR3 length equals 15 residues. Germline-derived CDR1 and CDR2 are ENHRY and SYGVKD. The CDR3 region is CAISESTLGGSGYTF. In DNA form, the CDR3 reads TGTGCCATCAGTGAGTCGACCCTAGGGGGCTCGGGCTACACCTTC.

The chain couples TRBV5-1 to TRBJ1-6; the match to TRBD1 covers 11 bases. This CDR3 has 19 amino acids. Trimming at V came to 3 bases and at J to 9 bases, leaving 17 bases not matched to a gene. Germline V CDR1 and CDR2: SGHRS, YFSETQ. The CDR3 DNA follows: TGCGCCAGCAGCTCGAGGACAGGGGGCCCCGTTGGAGTTGGTTCACCCCTCCACTTT. It is translated as CASSSRTGGPVGVGSPLHF.

V and J are TRBV15 and TRBJ2-1; 7 bases map to TRBD2. Losses at the gene ends were 1 base for V and 0 bases for J; bases not matched to a gene: 6. The CDR3 covers 17 residues. The germline gives CDR1 LNHNV, CDR2 YYDKDF (reference sequence). The CDR3 loop reads CATSRGAGTASYNEQFF. CDR3 nucleotides: TGTGCCACCAGCAGAGGAGCGGGAACAGCCTCCTACAATGAGCAGTTCTTC.

The gene calls are TRBV6-6 and TRBJ2-3, with D possibly TRBD2 on 6 matching bases. Germline V gene data show CDR1 as MNHNY and CDR2 as SVGAGI (reference sequence). V shed 8 bases and J shed 3 bases, with 9 bases lying between them. The CDR3 contains 12 residues. The CDR3 coding sequence is TGTGCCAGCGTGAGCGGGACAGATACGCAGTATTTT. This codes for CASVSGTDTQYF.

This chain joins TRBV6-6 and TRBJ2-2; 16 nucleotides match TRBD2. Unmatched junction bases numbered 7, after V lost 6 bases and J lost 12 bases. Germline CDR1 and CDR2: MNHNY and SVGAGI (reference sequence). This CDR3 spans 15 amino acids. CDR3 residues: CASSQGTSGGAKLFF. The DNA for the CDR3 is TGTGCCAGCAGCCAAGGGACTAGCGGGGGGGCGAAGCTGTTTTTT.

This chain uses TRBV11-1 with TRBJ2-1; 8 nucleotides line up with TRBD1. J was trimmed by 10 bases and V by 1 base; bases with no gene match: 6. Germline values: CDR1 SGHAT, CDR2 FQDESV (reference sequence). CDR3 length equals 14 residues. CDR3 nucleotide sequence: TGTGCCAGCAGCTTAGAGGCAGGGGGCCGGGAGCAGTTCTTC. It codes for CASSLEAGGREQFF.

This chain connects TRBV3-1 (or the pseudogene TRBV3-2) to TRBJ2-7, with a weak D call TRBD1 (5 bases). Germline V gene data show CDR1 as LGHDT and CDR2 as YNNKEL (reference sequence). The CDR3 is 15 amino acids. V lost 2 bases and J 0 bases, leaving 11 bases between the germline ends. CDR3 nucleotide sequence: TGTGCCAGCAGCCAAAGAACAGGATACTCCTACGAGCAGTACTTC. Its protein product is CASSQRTGYSYEQYF.

The chain recombines TRBV19 with TRBJ2-1, with 8 bases aligning to TRBD1. The J segment lost 1 base and the V segment lost 3 bases, leaving 5 bases of the junction unmatched. This CDR3 contains 16 residues. The germline gives CDR1 LNHDA, CDR2 SQIVND (reference sequence). CDR3 coding DNA: TGTGCCAGTAGTATTCGAGGACAGGGTTCCTACAATGAGCAGTTCTTC. Encoded protein: CASSIRGQGSYNEQFF.

This sequence joins TRBV19 and TRBJ1-6, with TRBD1 identical over 9 bases. CDR3 length equals 17 residues. In germline, CDR1 is LNHDA, CDR2 SQIVND (reference sequence). V shed 2 bases and J 2 bases; nucleotides not matched to a gene: 4. CDR3 DNA: TGTGCCAGTAGTATACCCGGGACAGGGACCTATAATTCACCCCTCCACTTT. It encodes CASSIPGTGTYNSPLHF.